This T cell receptor (beta chain) is drawn from a study of blood T cell repertoires in COVID-19. At the level of the study: The analysed material was cDNA or gDNA that came from T cells, B-cell-depleted T cells, or PBMCs.

Germline CDR1 is MDHEN and CDR2 is SYDVKM. The CDR3 is made up of 14 amino acids. Deletions cut 5 bases from V and 10 bases from J, with 15 bases between. In the original processing: Researchers report that nucleated cell counts were estimated from reference gene primer amplification. This table comes from immunoSEQ multiplex PCR, and its TCRdb copy is limited to in-frame clones, with some not included. The D gene and trimming were derived from the DNA, and the V and J assignments and clone size from that table. The sample shows approximately 310,000 clones, 85% of them seen only once. Participant age was roughly 18 to 95 years, and participants resided in roughly 24 US areas.

The receptor was derived from a woman in her thirties who had been exposed to COVID-19. The sample was PBMCs or T cells enriched from blood (not recorded which). The V gene is TRBV28, the J gene TRBJ1-6, with D possibly TRBD1 on 6 matching bases. The CDR3 sequence is CASSPHTGNSPLHF. CDR3 in DNA: TGTGCCAGCAGTCCCCACACAGGGAACTCACCCCTCCACTTT.